This TCR beta chain was profiled in a study of T cells in localized non-small cell lung cancer. CDR3 length: 15 amino acids. Germline V gene data show CDR1 as KGHSH and CDR2 as LQKENI. V lost 2 bases, J lost 6 bases, and 17 bases lay in between. Measured with immunoSEQ multiplex PCR; TCRdb has only the in-frame clones, and not every one. Of over 1,000 clones detected, roughly 21% appear once; the ten largest clones hold about an eighth. The TCR was taken from a male donor at least 60 years old with stage III squamous cell lung carcinoma. Specimen: normal lung tissue next to the tumor, collected before any cancer treatment. The chain couples TRBV18 to TRBJ2-7; D is possibly TRBD2 (5 bases). CDR3 sequence reads: CASSPVSGAASEQYF. CDR3 in DNA: TGTGCCAGCTCACCAGTGAGTGGAGCGGCCTCCGAGCAGTACTTC.